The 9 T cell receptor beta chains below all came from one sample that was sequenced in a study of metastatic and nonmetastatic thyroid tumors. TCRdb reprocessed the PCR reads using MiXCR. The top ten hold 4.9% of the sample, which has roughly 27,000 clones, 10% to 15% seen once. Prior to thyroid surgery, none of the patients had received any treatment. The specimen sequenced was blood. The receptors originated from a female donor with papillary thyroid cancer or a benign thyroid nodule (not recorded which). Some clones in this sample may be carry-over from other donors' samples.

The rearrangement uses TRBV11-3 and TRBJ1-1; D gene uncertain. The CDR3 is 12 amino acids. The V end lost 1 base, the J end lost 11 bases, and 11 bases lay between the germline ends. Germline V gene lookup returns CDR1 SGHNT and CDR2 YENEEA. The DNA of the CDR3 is TGTGCCAGCAGCTTAGGGGGAACGACTGCTTTCTTT. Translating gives CASSLGGTTAFF. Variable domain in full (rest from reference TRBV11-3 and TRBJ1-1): EAGVVQSPRYKIIEKKQPVAFWCNPISGHNTLYWYLQNLGQGPELLIRYENEEAVDDSQLPKDRFSAERLKGVDSTLKIQPAELGDSAVYLCASSLGGTTAFFGQGTRLTVV.

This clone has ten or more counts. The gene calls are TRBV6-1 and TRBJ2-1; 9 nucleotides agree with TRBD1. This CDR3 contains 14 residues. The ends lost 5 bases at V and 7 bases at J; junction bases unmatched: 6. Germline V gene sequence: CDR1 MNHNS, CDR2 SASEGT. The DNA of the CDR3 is TGTGCCAGCAGTTCCCCGGGACAGGGTAATGAGCAGTTCTTC. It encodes CASSSPGQGNEQFF.

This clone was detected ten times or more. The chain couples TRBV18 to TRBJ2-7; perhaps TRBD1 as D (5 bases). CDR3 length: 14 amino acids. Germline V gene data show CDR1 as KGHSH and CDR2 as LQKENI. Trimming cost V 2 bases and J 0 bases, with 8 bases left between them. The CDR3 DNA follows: TGTGCCAGCTCACCAGACAGTAGCTCCTACGAGCAGTACTTC. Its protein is CASSPDSSSYEQYF.

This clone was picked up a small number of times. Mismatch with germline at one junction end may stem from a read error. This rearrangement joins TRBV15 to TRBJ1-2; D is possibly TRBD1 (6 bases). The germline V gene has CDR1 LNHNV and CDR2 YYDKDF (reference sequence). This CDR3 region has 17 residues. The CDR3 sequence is CATSSDWSRGFDYGYTF. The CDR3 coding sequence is TGTGCCACCAGCAGTGATTGGTCCAGGGGCTTTGACTACGGCTACACCTTC.

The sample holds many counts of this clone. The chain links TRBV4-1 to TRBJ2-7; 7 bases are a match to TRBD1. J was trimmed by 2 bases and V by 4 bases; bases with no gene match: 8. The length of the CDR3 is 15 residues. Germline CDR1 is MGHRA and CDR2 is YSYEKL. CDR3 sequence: CASSLIRTGTYEQYF. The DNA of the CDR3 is TGCGCCAGCAGCCTGATAAGGACAGGAACCTACGAGCAGTACTTC.

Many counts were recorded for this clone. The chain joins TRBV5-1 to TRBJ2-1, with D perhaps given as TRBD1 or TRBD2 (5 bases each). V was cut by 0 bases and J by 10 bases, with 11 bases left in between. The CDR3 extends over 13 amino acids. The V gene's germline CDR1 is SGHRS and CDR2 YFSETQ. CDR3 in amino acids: CASSLARGGEQFF. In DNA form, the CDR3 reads TGCGCCAGCAGCTTGGCCCGGGGCGGGGAGCAGTTCTTC.

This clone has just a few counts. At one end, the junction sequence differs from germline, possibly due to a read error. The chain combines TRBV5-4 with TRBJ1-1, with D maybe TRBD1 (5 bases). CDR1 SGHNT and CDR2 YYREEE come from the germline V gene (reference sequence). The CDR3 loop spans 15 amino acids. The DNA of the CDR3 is TGTGCCAGCAGCTCCTACAAGGGGAGCGACACTGAAGCTCTCTTT. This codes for CASSSYKGSDTEALF.

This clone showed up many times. The CDR3 DNA reads as TGTGCCAGCTCAAGCCTACTAGCGGGACGGGGGAATACGCAGTATTTT. Protein sequence: CASSSLLAGRGNTQYF. The rearrangement uses TRBV18 and TRBJ2-3; 10 nucleotides agree with TRBD2. The CDR3 contains 16 residues. The V and J ends lost 5 bases and 7 bases, in that order; junction bases with no gene match: 12. Germline values: CDR1 KGHSH, CDR2 LQKENI.

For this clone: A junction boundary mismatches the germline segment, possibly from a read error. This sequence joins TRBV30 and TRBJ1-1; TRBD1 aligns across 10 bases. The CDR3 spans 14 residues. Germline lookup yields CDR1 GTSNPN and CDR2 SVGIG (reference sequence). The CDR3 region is CAWRGQGQNTEAFF. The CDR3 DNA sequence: TGCGCCTGGAGGGGACAGGGGCAGAACACTGAAGCTTTCTTT.